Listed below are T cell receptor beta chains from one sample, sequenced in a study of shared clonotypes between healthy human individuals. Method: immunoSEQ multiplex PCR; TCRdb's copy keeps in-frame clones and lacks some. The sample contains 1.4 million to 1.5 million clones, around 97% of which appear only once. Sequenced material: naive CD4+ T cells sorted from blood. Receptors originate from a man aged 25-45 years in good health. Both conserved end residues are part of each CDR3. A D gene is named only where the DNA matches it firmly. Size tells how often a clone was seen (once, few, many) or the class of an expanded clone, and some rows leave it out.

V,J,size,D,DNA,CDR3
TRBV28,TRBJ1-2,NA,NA,TGTGCCAGCAGTTCACCAGGAGATGCCGGCTACACCTTC,CASSSPGDAGYTF
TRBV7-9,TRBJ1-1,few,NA,TGTGCCAGCAGCTTATGGTTCGGGGTGAACACTGAAGCTTTCTTT,CASSLWFGVNTEAFF
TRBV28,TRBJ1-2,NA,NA,TGTGCCAGCAGTTTAAACCTTCCATTCTACACCTTC,CASSLNLPFYTF
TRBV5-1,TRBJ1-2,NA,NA,TGCGCCAGCAGCTTGGCCGCAGGGACCTATGGCTACACCTTC,CASSLAAGTYGYTF
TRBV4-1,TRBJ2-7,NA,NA,TGCGCCAGCAGCCAAGACTACCCCTACGAGCAGTACTTC,CASSQDYPYEQYF
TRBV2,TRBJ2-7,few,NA,TGTGCCAGCAGTGACAGGGGCTACGAGCAGTACTTC,CASSDRGYEQYF
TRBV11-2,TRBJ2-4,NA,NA,TGTGCCAGCAGCTTAGATGGCCTAGCCAAAAACATTCAGTACTTC,CASSLDGLAKNIQYF
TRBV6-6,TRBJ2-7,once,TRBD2,TGTGCCAGCAGTTACCGGCGGGAGAACGAGCAGTACTTC,CASSYRRENEQYF
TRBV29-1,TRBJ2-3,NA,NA,TGCAGCGTTAAAGAAAGGACAGCCCCAGCAACAGATACGCAGTATTTT,CSVKERTAPATDTQYF
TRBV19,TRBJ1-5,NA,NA,TGTGCCAGTAGTATTTCCCGGATCAATCAGCCCCAGCATTTT,CASSISRINQPQHF
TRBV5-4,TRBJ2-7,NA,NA,TGTGCCAGCAGCCCAACCGGGACCAGCCACGAGCAGTACTTC,CASSPTGTSHEQYF
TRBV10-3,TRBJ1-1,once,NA,TGTGCCATCAGTGAAGACCGTTACACTGAAGCTTTCTTT,CAISEDRYTEAFF
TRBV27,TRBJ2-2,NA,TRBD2,TGTGCCAGCAGCCCCGCGGGACTAGCGGGAGGAAACACCGGGGAGCTGTTTTTT,CASSPAGLAGGNTGELFF
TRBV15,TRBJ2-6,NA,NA,TGTGCCACCAGCAGAGTTACAGGGATTTATGGGGCCAACGTCCTGACTTTC,CATSRVTGIYGANVLTF
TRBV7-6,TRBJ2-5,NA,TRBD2,TGTGCCAGCAGCTTGACCGGCGGGAGGACTGGGGAGACCCAGTACTTC,CASSLTGGRTGETQYF
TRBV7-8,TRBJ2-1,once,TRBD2,TGTGCCAGCAGCTCTCCCTGGGAGCGGGAGGTCAATCGTGAGCAGTTCTTC,CASSSPWEREVNREQFF
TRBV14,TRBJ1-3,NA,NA,TGTGCCAGCAGCCAAGGGCCAGCGGCTTCAAACACCATATATTTT,CASSQGPAASNTIYF
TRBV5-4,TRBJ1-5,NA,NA,TGTGCCAGCAGCTTCGGCGGAAATAGCAATCAGCCCCAGCATTTT,CASSFGGNSNQPQHF
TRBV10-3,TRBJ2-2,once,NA,TGTGCCATCTTCCGACTGGCGAACACCGGGGAGCTGTTTTTT,CAIFRLANTGELFF
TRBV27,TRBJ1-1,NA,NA,TGTGCCAGCAGTTACAGGGAGGGCACTGAAGCTTTCTTT,CASSYREGTEAFF
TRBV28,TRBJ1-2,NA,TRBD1,TGTGCCGCAGGGGGTCCCGGTGGCTACACCTTC,CAAGGPGGYTF
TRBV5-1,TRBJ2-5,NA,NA,TGCGCCAGCAGCTTGGGGTCCTATCAAGAGACCCAGTACTTC,CASSLGSYQETQYF
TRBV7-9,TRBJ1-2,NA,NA,TGTGCCAGCAGCTTAGGCGGGGGGACGGTGAACTATGGCTACACCTTC,CASSLGGGTVNYGYTF
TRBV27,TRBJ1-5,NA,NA,TGTGCCAGCAGTTCCCCCGGGGGCTGGCAGCCCCAGCATTTT,CASSSPGGWQPQHF
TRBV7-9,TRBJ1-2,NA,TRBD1,TGTGCCAGCAGCTTAGAACAGGGGAGGTTCTATGGCTACACCTTC,CASSLEQGRFYGYTF
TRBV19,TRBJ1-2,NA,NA,TGTGCCAGTAGCAGGGGAAACTATGGCTACACCTTC,CASSRGNYGYTF
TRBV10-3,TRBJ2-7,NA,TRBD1,TGTGCCATCAGTCTTGGACAGGGGAGCTCCGAGCAGTACTTC,CAISLGQGSSEQYF
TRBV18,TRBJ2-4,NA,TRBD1,TGTGCCAGCTCACTCCGGACAGGGGTGGGCAAAAACATTCAGTACTTC,CASSLRTGVGKNIQYF
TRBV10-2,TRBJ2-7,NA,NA,TGCGCCAGCAGCAATCAGGTCCCCGAGCAGTACTTC,CASSNQVPEQYF
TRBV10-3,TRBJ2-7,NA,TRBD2,TGTGCCATCAGACCGGGACTAGCGGGAGTGGAGCAGTACTTC,CAIRPGLAGVEQYF
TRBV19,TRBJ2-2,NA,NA,TGTGCCAGTAGTATCAGGAAAACCGGGGAGCTGTTTTTT,CASSIRKTGELFF
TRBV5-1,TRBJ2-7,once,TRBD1,TGCGCCAGCAGCGGGGGACAGGGGGACGAGCAGTACTTC,CASSGGQGDEQYF
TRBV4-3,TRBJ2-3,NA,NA,TGCGCCAGCAGCCAAGTGATGAAAGATACGCAGTATTTT,CASSQVMKDTQYF
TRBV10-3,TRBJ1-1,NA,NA,TGTGCCATCGCCAAGGAAATGAACACTGAAGCTTTCTTT,CAIAKEMNTEAFF
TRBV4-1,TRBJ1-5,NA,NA,TGCGCCAGCAGCCAGATATGGGGGGGGACCCAGCATTTT,CASSQIWGGTQHF
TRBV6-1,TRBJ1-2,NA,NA,TGTGCCAGCATTGCAGGGTTAAATTTTGGTGGCTACACCTTC,CASIAGLNFGGYTF
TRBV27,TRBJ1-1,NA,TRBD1,TGTGCCAGCAGTTTCCAGGGACAGGGCATTAGGAACACTGAAGCTTTCTTT,CASSFQGQGIRNTEAFF
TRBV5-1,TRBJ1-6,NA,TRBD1,TGCGCCAGCAGCACGGGACAGAATAATTCACCCCTCCACTTT,CASSTGQNNSPLHF
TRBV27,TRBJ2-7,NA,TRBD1,TGTGCCAGCAGTTTGGGACAGCTCTACGAGCAGTACTTC,CASSLGQLYEQYF
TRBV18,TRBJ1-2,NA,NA,TGTGCCAGCTCTGGGTATGGGACCATAAAAGGGGATGGCTACACCTTC,CASSGYGTIKGDGYTF
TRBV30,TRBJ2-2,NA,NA,TGTGCCTGGAGGGGAGCAGGGGTGGTTAGAGGAGAGCTGTTTTTT,CAWRGAGVVRGELFF
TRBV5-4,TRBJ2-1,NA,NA,TGTGCCAGCAGCCCTGGGGAGCGTTACAATGAGCAGTTCTTC,CASSPGERYNEQFF
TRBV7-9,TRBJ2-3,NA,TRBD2,TGTGCCAGCAGCGAACAAACGGGGAGGGCAGATACGCAGTATTTT,CASSEQTGRADTQYF
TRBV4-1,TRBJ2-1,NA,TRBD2,TGCGCCAGCAGCCAAGTTAGACTAGCGGGAGCATACAATGAGCAGTTCTTC,CASSQVRLAGAYNEQFF
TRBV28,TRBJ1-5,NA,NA,TGTGCCAGCAGTTTAATCAATCAGCCCCAGCATTTT,CASSLINQPQHF
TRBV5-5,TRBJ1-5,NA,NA,TGTGCCAGCAGTCTGCGGGGTAGCAATCAGCCCCAGCATTTT,CASSLRGSNQPQHF
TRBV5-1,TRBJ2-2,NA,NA,TGCGCCAGCAGCTTGGATGGGGCCGGGGAGCTGTTTTTT,CASSLDGAGELFF
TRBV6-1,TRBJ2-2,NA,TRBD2,TGTGCCACCTCGGGACTAGCGGGTGGGGGGGAGCTGTTTTTT,CATSGLAGGGELFF